This T cell receptor beta chain was sequenced during a study of identical twins. The table lists this clonotype with many counts. With template switching, a universal primer site was added, and the cDNA carried unique molecular identifiers. TCRdb re-derived calls from the 5' RACE reads in MiXCR, one entry per CDR3 protein. The data contain more than 650,000 distinct CDR3 sequences, less than 7% of them singletons. All donors were healthy Caucasians. Trimming shortened V by 5 bases and J by 1 base, and 18 bases separated the two germline ends. CDR3 length equals 17 residues. The receptor's source is a man aged 18 to 35 in good health. The chain recombines TRBV12-3 or TRBV12-4 with TRBJ1-5; perhaps TRBD1 as D (6 bases). Sequenced material: naive T cells sorted from blood. In DNA form, the CDR3 reads TGTGCCAGCAGTCACACAGGGATTGGAAAGAGCAATCAGCCCCAGCATTTT. Protein sequence: CASSHTGIGKSNQPQHF.